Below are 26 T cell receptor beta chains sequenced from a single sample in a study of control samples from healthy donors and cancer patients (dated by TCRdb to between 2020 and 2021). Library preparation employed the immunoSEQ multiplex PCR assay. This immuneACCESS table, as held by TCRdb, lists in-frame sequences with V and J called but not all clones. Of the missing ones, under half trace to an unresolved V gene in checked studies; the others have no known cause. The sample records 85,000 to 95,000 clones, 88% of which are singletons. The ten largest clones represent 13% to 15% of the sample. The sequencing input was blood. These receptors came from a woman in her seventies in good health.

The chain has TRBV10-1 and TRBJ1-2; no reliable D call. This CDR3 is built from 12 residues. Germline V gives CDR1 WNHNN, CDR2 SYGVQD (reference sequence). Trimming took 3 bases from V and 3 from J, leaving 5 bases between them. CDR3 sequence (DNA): TGCGCCAGCAGTGATACAGACTATGGCTACACCTTC. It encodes CASSDTDYGYTF.

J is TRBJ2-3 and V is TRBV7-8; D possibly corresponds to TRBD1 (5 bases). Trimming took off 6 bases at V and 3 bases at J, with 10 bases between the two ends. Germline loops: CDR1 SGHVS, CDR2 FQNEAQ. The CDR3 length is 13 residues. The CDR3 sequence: CASRAGFTDTQYF. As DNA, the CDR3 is TGTGCCAGCAGGGCAGGGTTTACAGATACGCAGTATTTT.

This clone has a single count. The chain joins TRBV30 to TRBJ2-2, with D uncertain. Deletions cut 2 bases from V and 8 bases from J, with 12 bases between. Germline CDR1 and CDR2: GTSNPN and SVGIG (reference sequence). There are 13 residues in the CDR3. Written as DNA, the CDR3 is TGTGCCTGGAGTTCAACCCAGTGGGGGGAGCTGTTTTTT. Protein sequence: CAWSSTQWGELFF.

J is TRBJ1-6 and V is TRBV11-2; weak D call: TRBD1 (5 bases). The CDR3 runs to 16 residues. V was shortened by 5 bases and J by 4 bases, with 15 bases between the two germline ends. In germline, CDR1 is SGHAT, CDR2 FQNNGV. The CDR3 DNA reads TGTGCCAGCAGCGCTGGGGGACGGCTATATAATTCACCCCTCCACTTT. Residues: CASSAGGRLYNSPLHF.

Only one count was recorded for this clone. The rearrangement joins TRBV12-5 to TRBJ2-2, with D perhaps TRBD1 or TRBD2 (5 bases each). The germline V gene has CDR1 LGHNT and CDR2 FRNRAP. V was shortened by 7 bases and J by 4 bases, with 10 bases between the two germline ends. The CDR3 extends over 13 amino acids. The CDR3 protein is CASVLGTTGELFF. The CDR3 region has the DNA TGTGCTAGTGTCTTGGGGACCACCGGGGAGCTGTTTTTT.

The DNA for the CDR3 is TGTGCCAGCAGGGGAGACAGGGCAACCACTGAAGCTTTCTTT. Its protein is CASRGDRATTEAFF. The chain is built from TRBV2 and TRBJ1-1; 7 nucleotides agree with TRBD1. The length of the CDR3 is 14 residues. V shed 6 bases and J 4 bases; nucleotides not matched to a gene: 8. Germline V gene sequence: CDR1 SNHLY, CDR2 FYNNEI.

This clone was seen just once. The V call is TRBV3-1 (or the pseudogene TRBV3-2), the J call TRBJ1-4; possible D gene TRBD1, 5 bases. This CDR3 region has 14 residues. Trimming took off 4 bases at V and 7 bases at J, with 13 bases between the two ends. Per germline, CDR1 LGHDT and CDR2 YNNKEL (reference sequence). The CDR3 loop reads CASSPRGASEKLFF. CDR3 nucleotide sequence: TGTGCCAGCAGCCCCCGCGGGGCTAGTGAAAAACTGTTTTTT.

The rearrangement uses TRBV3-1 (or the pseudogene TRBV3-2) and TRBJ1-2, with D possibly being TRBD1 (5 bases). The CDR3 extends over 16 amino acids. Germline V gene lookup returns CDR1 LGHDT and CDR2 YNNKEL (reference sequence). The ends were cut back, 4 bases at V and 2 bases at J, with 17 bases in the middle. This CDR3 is CASSPSPGTGNYGYTF. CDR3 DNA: TGTGCCAGCAGCCCAAGTCCCGGGACGGGAAACTATGGCTACACCTTC.

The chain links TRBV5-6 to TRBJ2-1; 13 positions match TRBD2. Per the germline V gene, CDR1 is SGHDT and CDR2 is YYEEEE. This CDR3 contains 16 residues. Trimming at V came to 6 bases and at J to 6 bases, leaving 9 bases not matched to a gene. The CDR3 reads CASISGLAGAFNEQFF. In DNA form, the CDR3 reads TGTGCCAGCATCTCAGGACTAGCGGGAGCCTTCAATGAGCAGTTCTTC.

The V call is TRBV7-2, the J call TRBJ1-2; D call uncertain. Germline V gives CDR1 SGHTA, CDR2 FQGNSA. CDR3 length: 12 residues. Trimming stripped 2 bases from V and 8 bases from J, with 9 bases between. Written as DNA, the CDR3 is TGTGCCAGCAGCTTACGGTCTTCAGGCTACACCTTC. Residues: CASSLRSSGYTF.

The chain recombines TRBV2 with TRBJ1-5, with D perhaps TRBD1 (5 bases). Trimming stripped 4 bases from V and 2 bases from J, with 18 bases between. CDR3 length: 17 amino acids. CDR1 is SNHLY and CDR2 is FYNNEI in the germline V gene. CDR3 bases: TGTGCCAGCAGTGGTCATGGGGGGTGGTACGGCAATCAGCCCCAGCATTTT. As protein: CASSGHGGWYGNQPQHF. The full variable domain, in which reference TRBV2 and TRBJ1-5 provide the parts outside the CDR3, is EPEVTQTPSHQVTQMGQEVILRCVPISNHLYFYWYRQILGQKVEFLVSFYNNEISEKSEIFDDQFSVERPDGSNFTLKIRSTKLEDSAMYFCASSGHGGWYGNQPQHFGDGTRLSIL.

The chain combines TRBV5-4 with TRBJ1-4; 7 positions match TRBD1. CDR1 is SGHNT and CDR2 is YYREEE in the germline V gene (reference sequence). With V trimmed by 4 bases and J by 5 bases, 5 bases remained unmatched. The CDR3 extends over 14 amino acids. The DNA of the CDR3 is TGTGCCAGCAGCCCTGACAGGGTGAATGAAAAACTGTTTTTT. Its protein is CASSPDRVNEKLFF.

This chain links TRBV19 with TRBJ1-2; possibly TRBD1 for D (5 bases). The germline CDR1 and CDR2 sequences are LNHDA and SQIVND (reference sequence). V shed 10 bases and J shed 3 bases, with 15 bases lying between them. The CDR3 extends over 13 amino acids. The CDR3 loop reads CATRNRGDYGYTF. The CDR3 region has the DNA TGTGCCACCAGAAACAGAGGGGACTATGGCTACACCTTC. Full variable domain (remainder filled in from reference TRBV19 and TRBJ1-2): DGGITQSPKYLFRKEGQNVTLSCEQNLNHDAMYWYRQDPGQGLRLIYYSQIVNDFQKGDIAEGYSVSREKKESFPLTVTSAQKNPTAFYLCATRNRGDYGYTFGSGTRLTVV.

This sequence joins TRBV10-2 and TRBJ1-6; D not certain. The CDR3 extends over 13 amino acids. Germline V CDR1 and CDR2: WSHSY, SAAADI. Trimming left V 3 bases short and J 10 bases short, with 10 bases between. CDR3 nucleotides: TGCGCCAGCAGTGATCAGGCCGGCTCACCCCTCCACTTT. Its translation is CASSDQAGSPLHF.

The CDR3 sequence: CASSLAGDITDTQYF. The CDR3 DNA reads TGCGCCAGCAGCTTGGCGGGGGACATTACAGATACGCAGTATTTT. This chain uses TRBV5-1 with TRBJ2-3, with D possibly called TRBD1 or TRBD2 (6 bases each). CDR1 and CDR2 (germline): SGHRS, YFSETQ. The CDR3 totals 15 residues. The ends were cut back, 0 bases at V and 3 bases at J, with 11 bases in the middle.

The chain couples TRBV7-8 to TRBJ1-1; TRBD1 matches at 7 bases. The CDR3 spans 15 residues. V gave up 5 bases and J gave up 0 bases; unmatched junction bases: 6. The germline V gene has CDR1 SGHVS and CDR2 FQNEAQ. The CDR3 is CASSPGDSMNTEAFF. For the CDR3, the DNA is TGTGCCAGCAGCCCCGGGGACAGTATGAACACTGAAGCTTTCTTT.

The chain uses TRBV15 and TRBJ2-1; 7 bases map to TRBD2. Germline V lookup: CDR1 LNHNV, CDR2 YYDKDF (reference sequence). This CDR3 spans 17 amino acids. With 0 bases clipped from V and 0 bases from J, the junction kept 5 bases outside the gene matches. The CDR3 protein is CATSRDPGEGSYNEQFF. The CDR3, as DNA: TGTGCCACCAGCAGAGATCCCGGGGAGGGCTCCTACAATGAGCAGTTCTTC. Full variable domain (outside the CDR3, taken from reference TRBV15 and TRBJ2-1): DAMVIQNPRYQVTQFGKPVTLSCSQTLNHNVMYWYQQKSSQAPKLLFHYYDKDFNNEADTPDNFQSRRPNTSFCFLDIRSPGLGDTAMYLCATSRDPGEGSYNEQFFGPGTRLTVL.

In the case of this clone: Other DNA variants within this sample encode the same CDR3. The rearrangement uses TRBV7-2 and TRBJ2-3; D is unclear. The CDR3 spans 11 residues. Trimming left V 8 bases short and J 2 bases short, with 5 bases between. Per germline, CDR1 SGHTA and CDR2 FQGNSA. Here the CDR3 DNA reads TGTGCCAGCTCTCACACAGATACGCAGTATTTT. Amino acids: CASSHTDTQYF.

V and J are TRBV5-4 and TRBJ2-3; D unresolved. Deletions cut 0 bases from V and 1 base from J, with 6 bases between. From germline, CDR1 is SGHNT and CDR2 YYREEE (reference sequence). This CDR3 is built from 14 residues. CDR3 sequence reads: CASSLARGTDTQYF. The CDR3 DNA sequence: TGTGCCAGCAGCTTGGCCCGGGGCACAGATACGCAGTATTTT. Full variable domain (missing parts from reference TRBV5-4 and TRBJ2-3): ETGVTQSPTHLIKTRGQQVTLRCSSQSGHNTVSWYQQALGQGPQFIFQYYREEENGRGNFPPRFSGLQFPNYSSELNVNALELDDSALYLCASSLARGTDTQYFGPGTRLTVL.

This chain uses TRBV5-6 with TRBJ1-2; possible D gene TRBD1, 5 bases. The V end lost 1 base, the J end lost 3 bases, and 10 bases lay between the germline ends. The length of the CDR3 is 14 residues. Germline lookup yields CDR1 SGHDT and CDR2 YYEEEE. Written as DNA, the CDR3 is TGTGCCAGCAGCTTGTTGGGACTCGACTATGGCTACACCTTC. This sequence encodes CASSLLGLDYGYTF. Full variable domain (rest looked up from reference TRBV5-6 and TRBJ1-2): DAGVTQSPTHLIKTRGQQVTLRCSPKSGHDTVSWYQQALGQGPQFIFQYYEEEERQRGNFPDRFSGHQFPNYSSELNVNALLLGDSALYLCASSLLGLDYGYTFGSGTRLTVV.

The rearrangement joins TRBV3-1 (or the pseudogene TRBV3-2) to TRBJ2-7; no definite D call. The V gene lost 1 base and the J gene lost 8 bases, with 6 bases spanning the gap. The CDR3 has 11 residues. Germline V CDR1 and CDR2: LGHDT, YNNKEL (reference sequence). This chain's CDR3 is CASSQGAQQYF. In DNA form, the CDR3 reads TGTGCCAGCAGCCAAGGGGCCCAGCAGTACTTC.

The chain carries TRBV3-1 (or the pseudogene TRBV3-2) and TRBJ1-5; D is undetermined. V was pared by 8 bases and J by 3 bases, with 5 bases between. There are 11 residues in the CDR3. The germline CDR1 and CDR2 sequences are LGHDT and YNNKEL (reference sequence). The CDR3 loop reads CASGDNQPQHF. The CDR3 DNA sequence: TGTGCCAGCGGGGACAATCAGCCCCAGCATTTT.

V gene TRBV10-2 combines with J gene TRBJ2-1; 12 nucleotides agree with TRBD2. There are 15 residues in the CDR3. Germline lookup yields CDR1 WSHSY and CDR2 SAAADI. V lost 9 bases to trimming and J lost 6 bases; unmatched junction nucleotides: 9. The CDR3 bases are TGCGCCAGGACAGCGACTAGCGGGAGAACCAATGAGCAGTTCTTC. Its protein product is CARTATSGRTNEQFF.

The CDR3 loop reads CASGFTGLSTDTQYF. The CDR3 DNA sequence: TGTGCCAGCGGTTTTACTGGGCTTAGCACAGATACGCAGTATTTT. V and J are TRBV9 and TRBJ2-3; D is unresolved. The CDR3 covers 15 residues. Germline V gives CDR1 SGDLS, CDR2 YYNGEE. Trimming took 7 bases from V and 0 from J, leaving 15 bases between them.

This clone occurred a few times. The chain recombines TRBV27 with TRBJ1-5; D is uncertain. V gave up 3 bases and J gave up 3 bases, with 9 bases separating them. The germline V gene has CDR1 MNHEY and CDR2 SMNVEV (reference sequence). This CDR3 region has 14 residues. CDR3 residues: CASSFGGPNQPQHF. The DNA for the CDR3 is TGTGCCAGCAGTTTTGGTGGCCCCAATCAGCCCCAGCATTTT.

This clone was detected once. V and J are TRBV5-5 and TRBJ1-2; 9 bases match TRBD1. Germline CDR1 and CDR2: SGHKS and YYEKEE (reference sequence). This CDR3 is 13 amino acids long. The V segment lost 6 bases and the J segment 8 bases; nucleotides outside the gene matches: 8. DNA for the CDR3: TGTGCCAGCAACCTACAGGGGGCGGGCGGCTACACCTTC. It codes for CASNLQGAGGYTF.